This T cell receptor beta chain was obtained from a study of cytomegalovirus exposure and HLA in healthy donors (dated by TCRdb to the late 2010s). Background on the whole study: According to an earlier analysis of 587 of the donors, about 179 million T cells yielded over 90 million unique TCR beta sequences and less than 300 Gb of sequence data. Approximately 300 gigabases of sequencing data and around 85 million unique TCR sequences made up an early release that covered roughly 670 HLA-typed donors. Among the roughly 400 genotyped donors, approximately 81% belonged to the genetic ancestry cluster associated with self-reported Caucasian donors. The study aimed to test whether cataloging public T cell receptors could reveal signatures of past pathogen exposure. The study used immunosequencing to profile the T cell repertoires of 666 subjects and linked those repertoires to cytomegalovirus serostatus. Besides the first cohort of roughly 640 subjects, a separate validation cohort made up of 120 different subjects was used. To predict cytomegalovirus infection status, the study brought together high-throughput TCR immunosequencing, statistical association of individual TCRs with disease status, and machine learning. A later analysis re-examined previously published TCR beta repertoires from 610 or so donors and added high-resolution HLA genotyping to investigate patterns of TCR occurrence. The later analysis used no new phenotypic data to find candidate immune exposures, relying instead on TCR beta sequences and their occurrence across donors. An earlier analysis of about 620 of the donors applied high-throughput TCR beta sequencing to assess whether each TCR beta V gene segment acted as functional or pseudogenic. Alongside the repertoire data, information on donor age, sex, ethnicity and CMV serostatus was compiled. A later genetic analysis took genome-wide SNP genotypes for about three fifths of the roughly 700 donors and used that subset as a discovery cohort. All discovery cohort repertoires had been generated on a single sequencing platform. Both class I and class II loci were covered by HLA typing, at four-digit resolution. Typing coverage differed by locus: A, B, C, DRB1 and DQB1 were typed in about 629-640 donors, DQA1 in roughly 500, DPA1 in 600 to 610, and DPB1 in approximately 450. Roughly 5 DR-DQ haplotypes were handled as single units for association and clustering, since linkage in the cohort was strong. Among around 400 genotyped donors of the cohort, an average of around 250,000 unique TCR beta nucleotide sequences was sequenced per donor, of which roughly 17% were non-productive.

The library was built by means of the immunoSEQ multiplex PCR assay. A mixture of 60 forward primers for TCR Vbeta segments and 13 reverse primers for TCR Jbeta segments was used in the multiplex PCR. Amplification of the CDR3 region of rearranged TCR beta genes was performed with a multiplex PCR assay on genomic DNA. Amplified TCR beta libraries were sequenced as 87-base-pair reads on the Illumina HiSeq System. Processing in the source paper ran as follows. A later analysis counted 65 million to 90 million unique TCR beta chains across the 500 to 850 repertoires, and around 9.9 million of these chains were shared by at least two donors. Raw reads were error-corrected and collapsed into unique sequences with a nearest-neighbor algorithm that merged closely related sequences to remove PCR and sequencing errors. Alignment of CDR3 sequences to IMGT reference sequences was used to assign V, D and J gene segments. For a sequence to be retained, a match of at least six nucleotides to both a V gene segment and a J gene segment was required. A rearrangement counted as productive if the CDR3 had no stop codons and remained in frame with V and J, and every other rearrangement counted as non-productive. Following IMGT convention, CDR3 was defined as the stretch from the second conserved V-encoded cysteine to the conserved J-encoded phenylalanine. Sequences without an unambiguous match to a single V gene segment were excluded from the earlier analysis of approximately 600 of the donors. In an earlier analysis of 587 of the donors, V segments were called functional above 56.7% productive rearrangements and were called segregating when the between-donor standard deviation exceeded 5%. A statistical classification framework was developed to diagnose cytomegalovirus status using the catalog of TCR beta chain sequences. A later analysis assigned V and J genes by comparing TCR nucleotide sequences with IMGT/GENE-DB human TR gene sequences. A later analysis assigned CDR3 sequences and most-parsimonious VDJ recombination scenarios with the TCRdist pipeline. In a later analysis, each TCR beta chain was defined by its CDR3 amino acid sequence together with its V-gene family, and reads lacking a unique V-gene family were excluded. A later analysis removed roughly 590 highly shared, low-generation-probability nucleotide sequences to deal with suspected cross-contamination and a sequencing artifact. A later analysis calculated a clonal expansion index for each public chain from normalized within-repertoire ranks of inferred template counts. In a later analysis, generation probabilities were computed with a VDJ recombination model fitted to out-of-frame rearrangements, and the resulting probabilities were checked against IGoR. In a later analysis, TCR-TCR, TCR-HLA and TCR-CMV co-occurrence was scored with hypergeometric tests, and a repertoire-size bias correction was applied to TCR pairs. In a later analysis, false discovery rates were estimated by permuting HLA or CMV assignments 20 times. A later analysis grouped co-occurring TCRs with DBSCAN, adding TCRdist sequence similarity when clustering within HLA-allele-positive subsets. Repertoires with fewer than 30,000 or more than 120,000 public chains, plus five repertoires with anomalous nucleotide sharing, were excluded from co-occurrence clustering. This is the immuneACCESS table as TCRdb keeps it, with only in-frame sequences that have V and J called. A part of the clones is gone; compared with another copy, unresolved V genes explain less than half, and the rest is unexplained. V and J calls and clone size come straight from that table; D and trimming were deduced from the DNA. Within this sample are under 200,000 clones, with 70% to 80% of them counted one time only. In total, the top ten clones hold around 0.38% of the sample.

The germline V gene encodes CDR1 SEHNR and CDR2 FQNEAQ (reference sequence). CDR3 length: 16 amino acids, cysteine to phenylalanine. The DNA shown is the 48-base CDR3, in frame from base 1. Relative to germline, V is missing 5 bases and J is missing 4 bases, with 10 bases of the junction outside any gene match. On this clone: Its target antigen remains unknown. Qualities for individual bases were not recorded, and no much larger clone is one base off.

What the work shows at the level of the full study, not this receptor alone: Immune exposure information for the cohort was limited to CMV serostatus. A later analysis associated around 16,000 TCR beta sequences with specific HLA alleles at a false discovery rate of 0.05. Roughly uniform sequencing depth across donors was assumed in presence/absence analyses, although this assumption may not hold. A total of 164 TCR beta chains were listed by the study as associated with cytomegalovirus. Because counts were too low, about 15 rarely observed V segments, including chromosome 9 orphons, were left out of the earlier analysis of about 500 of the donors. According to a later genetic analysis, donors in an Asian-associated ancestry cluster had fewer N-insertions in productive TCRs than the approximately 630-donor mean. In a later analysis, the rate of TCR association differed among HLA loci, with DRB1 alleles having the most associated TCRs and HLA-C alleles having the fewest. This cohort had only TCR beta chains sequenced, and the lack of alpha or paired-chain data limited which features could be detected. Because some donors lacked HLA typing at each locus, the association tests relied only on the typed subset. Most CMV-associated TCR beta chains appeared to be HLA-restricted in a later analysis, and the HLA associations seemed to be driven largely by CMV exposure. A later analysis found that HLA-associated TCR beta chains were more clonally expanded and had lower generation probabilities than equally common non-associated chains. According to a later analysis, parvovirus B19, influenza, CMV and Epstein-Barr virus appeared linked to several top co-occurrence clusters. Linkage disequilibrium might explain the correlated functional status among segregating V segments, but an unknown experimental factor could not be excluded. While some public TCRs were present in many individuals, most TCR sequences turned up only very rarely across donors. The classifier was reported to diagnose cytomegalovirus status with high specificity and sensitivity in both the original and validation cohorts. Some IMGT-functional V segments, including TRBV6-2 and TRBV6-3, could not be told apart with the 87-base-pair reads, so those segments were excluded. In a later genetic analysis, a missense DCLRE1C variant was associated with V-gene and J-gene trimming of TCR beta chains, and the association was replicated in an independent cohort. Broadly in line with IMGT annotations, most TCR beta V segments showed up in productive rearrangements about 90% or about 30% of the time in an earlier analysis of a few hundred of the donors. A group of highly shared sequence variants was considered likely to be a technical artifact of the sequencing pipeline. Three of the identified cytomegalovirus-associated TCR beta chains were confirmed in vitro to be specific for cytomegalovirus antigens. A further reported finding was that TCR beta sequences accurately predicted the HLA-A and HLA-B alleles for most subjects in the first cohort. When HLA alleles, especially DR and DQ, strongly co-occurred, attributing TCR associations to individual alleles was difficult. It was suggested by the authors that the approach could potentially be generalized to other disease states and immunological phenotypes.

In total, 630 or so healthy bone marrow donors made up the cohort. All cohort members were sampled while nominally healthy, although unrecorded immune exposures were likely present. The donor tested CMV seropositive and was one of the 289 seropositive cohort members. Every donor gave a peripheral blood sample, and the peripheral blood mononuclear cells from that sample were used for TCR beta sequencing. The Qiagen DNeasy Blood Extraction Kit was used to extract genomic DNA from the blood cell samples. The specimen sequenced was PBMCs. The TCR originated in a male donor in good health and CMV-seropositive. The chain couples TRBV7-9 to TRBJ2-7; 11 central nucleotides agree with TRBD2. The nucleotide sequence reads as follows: TGTGCCAGCAGCCCGACTAGCGGGACGTACTTTTACGAGCAGTACTTC. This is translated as CASSPTSGTYFYEQYF.